Below, one T cell receptor beta chain is given with its context. CDR1 and CDR2 (germline): SGDLS, YYNGEE. The CDR3 is 15 residues long. This entry comes from a study of blood T cells in healthy people across ages. Through a sample-barcoded 5' primer and a J-beta primer mix, a second PCR was run for about 6 to 11 cycles. One entry per CDR3 protein, called by TCRdb with MiXCR from the 5' RACE reads. The table shows about 780,000 distinct CDR3 sequences, with approximately 24% occurring only once. The same data also contributed to another study, on T cells of mothers and their children.

Sequencing input: blood. This chain uses TRBV9 with TRBJ2-5; D is undetermined. The J call is doubtful: the DNA matches TRBJ2-7 better. The sequence derives from a boy younger than 18 in good health. The CDR3 coding sequence is TGTGCCAGCAGCGTAGCCGTTGACGGAACCTACGAGCAGTACTTC. Translated: CASSVAVDGTYEQYF.